Sequencing of this TCR beta chain was carried out in a study of beta chain features in type 1 diabetes. The germline V and J ends were trimmed by 2 bases and 4 bases, with 11 bases remaining between them. The CDR3 totals 15 residues. From germline, CDR1 is PRHDT and CDR2 FYEKMQ (reference sequence). In its sample, this clone was seen a few times. Its matching antigen is unknown. Sequenced material consisted of expressed TCRB transcripts (all of the isolated RNA was reverse transcribed). The method was immunoSEQ multiplex PCR; TCRdb's version includes in-frame clones alone and lacks a portion of them. The profile shows 500,000 to 800,000 clones, approximately 13% of them singletons. Notes on the study in general: Whether HLA type influences TCRB rearrangement remained unresolved here. Across all four CD4+ subsets, people with type 1 diabetes showed modestly shorter TCRB CDR3s.

The sequencing sample was made of naive CD4+ T cells from blood. The source is a man younger than 40 with type 1 diabetes. The chain is built from TRBV13 and TRBJ2-2, with D perhaps matching TRBD1 (6 bases). Here the CDR3 reads CASSLQGQLTGELFF. Here the CDR3 DNA reads TGTGCCAGCAGCTTACAGGGACAACTCACCGGGGAGCTGTTTTTT. Combining the CDR3 with reference TRBV13 and TRBJ2-2 gives the whole variable domain AAGVIQSPRHLIKEKRETATLKCYPIPRHDTVYWYQQGPGQDPQFLISFYEKMQSDKGSIPDRFSAQQFSDYHSELNMSSLELGDSALYFCASSLQGQLTGELFFGEGSRLTVL.